Shown below are 6 T cell receptor beta chains from a single sample sequenced in a study of OX40 agonist ivuxolimab in advanced cancers. Assay used: immunoSEQ multiplex PCR; TCRdb lists only in-frame clones, some missing. The sample holds around 46,000 clones, approximately 90% seen once. Here the sequenced sample was CD4+ or CD8+ T cells sorted from blood, taken in a trial of the OX40 agonist ivuxolimab. The source is an adult with an advanced solid tumor such as melanoma, head and neck, liver or kidney cancer.

The genes are TRBV4-3 and TRBJ2-7, with a tentative D call TRBD2 (6 bases). V was clipped by 2 bases and J by 2 bases, with 13 bases between them. CDR1 is LGHNA, CDR2 YSLEER, per germline. The length of the CDR3 is 15 residues. The CDR3 loop reads CASSQTGTGAYEQYF. DNA for the CDR3: TGCGCCAGCAGCCAAACCGGGACGGGAGCCTACGAGCAGTACTTC.

The chain recombines TRBV4-1 with TRBJ1-4; D unclear. CDR1 and CDR2 (germline): MGHRA, YSYEKL. The length of the CDR3 is 15 residues. V lost 6 bases, J lost 0 bases, and 11 bases lay in between. The CDR3 reads CASSPRLATNEKLFF. The CDR3 bases are TGCGCCAGCAGTCCGAGGCTTGCAACTAATGAAAAACTGTTTTTT.

V is TRBV13 and J is TRBJ2-6; TRBD1 aligns across 8 bases. There are 18 residues in the CDR3. V dropped 0 bases and J dropped 0; count of bases not matched to a gene: 4. CDR1 and CDR2 from the germline V gene are PRHDT and FYEKMQ (reference sequence). CDR3 nucleotide sequence: TGTGCCAGCAGCTTAGGACAGGGGGTAACCTCTGGGGCCAACGTCCTGACTTTC. It is translated as CASSLGQGVTSGANVLTF.

The V call is TRBV4-3, the J call TRBJ2-7; maybe TRBD2 (6 bases). Trimming left V 0 bases short and J 6 bases short, with 12 bases between. Looked up from germline, CDR1 is LGHNA and CDR2 is YSLEER. The CDR3 covers 14 residues. This CDR3 reads CASSQDCGASEQYF. In DNA form, the CDR3 reads TGCGCCAGCAGCCAAGATTGCGGGGCAAGCGAGCAGTACTTC.

V usage is TRBV5-6 and J usage is TRBJ1-1; D is ambiguous. V was cut by 2 bases and J by 2 bases, with 4 bases left in between. CDR1 and CDR2 from the germline V gene are SGHDT and YYEEEE. The CDR3 spans 12 residues. This CDR3 reads CASSFSNTEAFF. The CDR3, as DNA: TGTGCCAGCAGCTTTTCCAACACTGAAGCTTTCTTT.

The chain uses TRBV28 and TRBJ2-7, with no clear D. Trimming left V 4 bases short and J 5 bases short, with 12 bases between. This CDR3 comprises 13 residues. Germline CDR1 and CDR2: MDHEN and SYDVKM. The DNA for the CDR3 is TGTGCCAGCAGTTCAAGGCCTGGAGACGAGCAGTACTTC. Protein: CASSSRPGDEQYF.